This is a list of T cell receptor beta chains from one sample in a study of cytomegalovirus exposure and HLA in healthy donors. TCRdb keeps only in-frame clones here, not all; method: immunoSEQ multiplex PCR. The data show under 200,000 clones, 79% seen once. Material: PBMCs. The receptors here all came from a woman between 45 and 65 years old in good health and CMV-seronegative. CDR3s include the opening cysteine and the closing phenylalanine or tryptophan. The order of the fields is clone size, J gene, V gene, D gene, CDR3 DNA, CDR3 protein. A D gene is named only where the DNA matches it firmly. Clone size, where shown, is once, few, many, or a class for clones that have expanded.

-	TRBJ2-5	TRBV2	-	TGTGCCAGCAGGAAGACAGTAAAAGAGACCCAGTACTTC	CASRKTVKETQYF
-	TRBJ2-7	TRBV27	-	TGTGCCAGCAGTGGTACTAGGAAGGAGCAGTACTTC	CASSGTRKEQYF
-	TRBJ2-5	TRBV5-1	TRBD1	TGCGCCAGCAGTACGGGACAGGGTCGGGAGACCCAGTACTTC	CASSTGQGRETQYF
-	TRBJ1-1	TRBV5-1	TRBD1	TGCGCCAGCAGCTTGGACGGGACAGGAGGTCGGACTGAAGCTTTCTTT	CASSLDGTGGRTEAFF
-	TRBJ2-3	TRBV7-8	TRBD2	TGTGCCAGCAGCATTGGACTAGCGGGGGTTCCAGATACGCAGTATTTT	CASSIGLAGVPDTQYF
-	TRBJ2-1	TRBV5-1	-	TGCGCCAGCAGCCCCAGCGGGCCGAGCTCCTACAATGAGCAGTTCTTC	CASSPSGPSSYNEQFF
-	TRBJ1-1	TRBV18	TRBD1	TGTGCCAGCTCACCCGCCGGACAGGGTGACACTGAAGCTTTCTTT	CASSPAGQGDTEAFF
-	TRBJ2-5	TRBV23-1	-	TGCGCCAGCAGTCAATCAAGGACAGCCCAAGAGACCCAGTACTTC	CASSQSRTAQETQYF
-	TRBJ1-4	TRBV5-6	-	TGTGCCAGCAGCTTGCGGGGAACGGGAGAAAAACTGTTTTTT	CASSLRGTGEKLFF
few	TRBJ2-6	TRBV6-6	-	TGTGCCAGCAGTTACCGGGAGAGCTCTGGGGCCAACGTCCTGACTTTC	CASSYRESSGANVLTF
-	TRBJ2-3	TRBV29-1	-	TGCAGCGTTGAGGGGCTAGCGAGCGAAACGCAGTATTTT	CSVEGLASETQYF
-	TRBJ2-2	TRBV29-1	-	TGCAGCGGGGGGCTCCACACCGGGGAGCTGTTTTTT	CSGGLHTGELFF
-	TRBJ2-5	TRBV28	-	TGTGCCAGCAGTTTATGGACAGACCAAGAGACCCAGTACTTC	CASSLWTDQETQYF
-	TRBJ1-1	TRBV4-3	-	TGCGCCAGCAGCCAAGACATTGGCCCTGAACGGGGAGGGACAACTGAAGCTTTCTTT	CASSQDIGPERGGTTEAFF
-	TRBJ2-3	TRBV15	-	TGTGCCACCAGCAGACCCCGCGGAAACACAGATACGCAGTATTTT	CATSRPRGNTDTQYF
-	TRBJ1-1	TRBV5-3	-	TGTGCCAGAAGCCCCTCGGGGTTGAACACTGAAGCTTTCTTT	CARSPSGLNTEAFF
-	TRBJ2-1	TRBV6-5	-	TGTGCCAGCAGTTACTCGAGTCTAAATGAGCAGTTCTTC	CASSYSSLNEQFF
few	TRBJ2-7	TRBV25-1	-	TGTGCCAGCAGGAGACTGCACGAGCAGTACTTC	CASRRLHEQYF
-	TRBJ1-5	TRBV18	-	TGTGCCAGCTCACCGAACTCTGCGGGGCATAGCAATCAGCCCCAGCATTTT	CASSPNSAGHSNQPQHF
-	TRBJ1-4	TRBV6-5	-	TGTGCCAGCAGTGCCCCGGGACTGGATGAAAAACTGTTTTTT	CASSAPGLDEKLFF
-	TRBJ2-7	TRBV7-2	-	TGTGCCAGCAGCCGGACAGCCGTCCCCTACGAGCAGTACTTC	CASSRTAVPYEQYF
-	TRBJ2-7	TRBV6-5	-	TGTGCCAGCAGTTACTCGAGTGGGAGTGGTTACGAGCAGTACTTC	CASSYSSGSGYEQYF
-	TRBJ2-2	TRBV6-1	-	TGTGCCAGCGCTACGGACACCGGGGAGCTGTTTTTT	CASATDTGELFF
-	TRBJ1-5	TRBV28	-	TGTGCCAGCAGCTCCGGGACAATGCTCGGTGCGAGCAATCAGCCCCAGCATTTT	CASSSGTMLGASNQPQHF
-	TRBJ2-7	TRBV9	TRBD2	TGTGCCAGCAGCGTAGCGTGGACTAGCGGGCAGGACTACGAGCAGTACTTC	CASSVAWTSGQDYEQYF
-	TRBJ2-1	TRBV19	-	TGTGCCAGTACATTGGGGCGGAGCTCCTACAATGAGCAGTTCTTC	CASTLGRSSYNEQFF
-	TRBJ2-5	TRBV11-2	-	TGTGCCAGCAGCTCAATCAGGAAACAAGAGACCCAGTACTTC	CASSSIRKQETQYF
-	TRBJ2-1	TRBV7-6	TRBD2	TGTGCCAGCAGCCCAATGACTAGCGGATTAAATGAGCAGTTCTTC	CASSPMTSGLNEQFF
-	TRBJ2-1	TRBV15	TRBD2	TGTGCCACCAGCGGATTAAACTTAGCGGGAGGGCCTTTTGAGCAGTTCTTC	CATSGLNLAGGPFEQFF
few	TRBJ1-1	TRBV5-1	-	TGTGCCAGCCTTGGTGTACCTTGGAGCACTGAAGCTTTCTTT	CASLGVPWSTEAFF
-	TRBJ1-3	TRBV4-3	TRBD1	TGCGCCAGCAGCCAAGACCCGACAGGGGCCCGCTCTGGAAACACCATATATTTT	CASSQDPTGARSGNTIYF
few	TRBJ2-1	TRBV29-1	TRBD2	TGCAGCGTTGCGCCCGGCGGGGGCTCCTACAATGAGCAGTTCTTC	CSVAPGGGSYNEQFF
-	TRBJ2-7	TRBV2	TRBD2	TGTGCCAGCTGGTCGGGAGGATCCCCCTACGAGCAGTACTTC	CASWSGGSPYEQYF
-	TRBJ2-7	TRBV6-5	TRBD1	TGTGCCAGCACCCGGACAGGGGCCGGGGTGGAGCAGTACTTC	CASTRTGAGVEQYF
once	TRBJ1-4	TRBV28	TRBD1	TGTGCCAGCAGTTTACAATCAGGGGGCAATGAAAAACTGTTTTTT	CASSLQSGGNEKLFF
-	TRBJ2-3	TRBV7-9	-	TGTGCCAGCAGCGGACTCAGCGATACGCAGTATTTT	CASSGLSDTQYF
-	TRBJ1-6	TRBV6-5	TRBD1	TGTGCCAGCAGTTTGCCGGGACAGGGTTTGGGTTCCCCCCTCCACTTT	CASSLPGQGLGSPLHF
few	TRBJ2-7	TRBV7-2	-	TGTGCCAGCAGCTTACAGGGGCCCGAGCAGTACTTC	CASSLQGPEQYF
-	TRBJ2-7	TRBV4-3	TRBD1	TGCGCCAGCAGCCAAGATGTTTGGGAGACAGGGGCCTACGAGCAGTACTTC	CASSQDVWETGAYEQYF
-	TRBJ1-2	TRBV5-1	TRBD1	TGCGCCAGCAGCGCACCGGGACAGGGAGGCTATGGCTACACCTTC	CASSAPGQGGYGYTF
few	TRBJ2-7	TRBV27	TRBD2	TGTGCCAGCAGTCCACAAGGGACTAGCGGGAGACAGATCTACGAGCAGTACTTC	CASSPQGTSGRQIYEQYF
-	TRBJ1-1	TRBV29-1	-	TGCAGCGCGCCGGGGGTGGGGGAAGCTTTCTTT	CSAPGVGEAFF
few	TRBJ2-2	TRBV2	-	TGTGCCAGCAGCCTGGAGACGGCGAACACCGGGGAGCTGTTTTTT	CASSLETANTGELFF
-	TRBJ1-5	TRBV7-2	-	TGTGCCAGCAGCAACACAGGTTTTGGCAATCAGCCCCAGCATTTT	CASSNTGFGNQPQHF
-	TRBJ2-1	TRBV5-6	-	TGTGCCAGCAGCTTGGATAGACTCAGATCCTACAATGAGCAGTTCTTC	CASSLDRLRSYNEQFF
-	TRBJ1-1	TRBV7-9	-	TGTTCCAGCAGCTTAGAGGCACCGAGGGCTTTCTTT	CSSSLEAPRAFF
-	TRBJ2-1	TRBV7-9	TRBD2	TGTTCCAGCAGCCCTCCCTTAGCGGGAGGTCTTAACAATGAGCAGTTCTTC	CSSSPPLAGGLNNEQFF
-	TRBJ1-5	TRBV7-2	-	TGTGCCAGCAGCTTAGCCCGTAATCAGCCCCAGCATTTT	CASSLARNQPQHF
-	TRBJ2-7	TRBV6-6	TRBD2	TGTGCCAGCACAGGGAGGACTAGCGGCACCTACGAGCAGTACTTC	CASTGRTSGTYEQYF
-	TRBJ1-4	TRBV29-1	-	TGCAGCGTTGAAGATCGGGAAAAACTGTTTTTT	CSVEDREKLFF
once	TRBJ1-1	TRBV28	TRBD1	TGTGCCACCCACAGGGGTGGGGGGAACACTGAAGCTTTCTTT	CATHRGGGNTEAFF
-	TRBJ1-6	TRBV5-1	TRBD1	TGCGCCAGCAGCTTGGCCGGGACAGGGGTTTCAAATTCACCCCTCCACTTT	CASSLAGTGVSNSPLHF
-	TRBJ2-2	TRBV28	TRBD1	TGTGCCAGCAGTCCACCGGGACAGGTACTATTCGGGGAGCTGTTTTTT	CASSPPGQVLFGELFF
-	TRBJ2-7	TRBV9	TRBD2	TGTGCCAGCAGCCGGACTAGCACTTTTGGCGAGCAGTACTTC	CASSRTSTFGEQYF